A single sample is the source of the 17 T cell receptor beta chains below, sequenced in a study of regulatory T cells in long-lasting Graves disease. Time point here: newly diagnosed GD, antithyroid drugs for less than 3 months. RNA isolated from PBMCs was used to make the TCR library. CDR3-region Arm-PCR and iRepertoire HTBI primers produced the TCR beta libraries. Each CDR3 protein gets one entry after TCRdb re-called the multiplex PCR reads with MiXCR. The table lists 420,000 or so distinct CDR3 sequences, less than 20% of them singletons. A further study also used this sample, focusing on T cells in Graves' hyperthyroidism and ophthalmopathy.

Sequenced here: peripheral blood mononuclear cells (PBMCs), sampled at new diagnosis, from a patient treated with antithyroid drugs. The receptors come from a woman aged 18-35 years with Graves disease.

This clonotype was observed at least ten times. J is TRBJ1-6 and V is TRBV28, with D maybe TRBD1 (5 bases). CDR1 is MDHEN and CDR2 is SYDVKM in the germline V gene. V lost 6 bases to trimming and J lost 0 bases, with 15 bases between them. The CDR3 is 17 amino acids. Written as DNA, the CDR3 is TGTGCCAGCAGAAGACAGAGCGCCAGCTCCTATAATTCACCCCTCCACTTT. This translates into CASRRQSASSYNSPLHF.

In this sample, this clonotype turned up many times. This chain's CDR3 is CAWSTGAQAGETQYF. CDR3 nucleotide sequence: TGTGCCTGGAGTACGGGGGCCCAGGCTGGAGAGACCCAGTACTTC. The chain combines TRBV30 with TRBJ2-5; either TRBD1 or TRBD2 may fit D (6 bases each). Deletions cut 2 bases from V and 4 bases from J, with 17 bases between. The CDR3 is made up of 15 amino acids. CDR1 and CDR2 from the germline V gene are GTSNPN and SVGIG (reference sequence).

The chain combines TRBV5-1 with TRBJ2-3, with unresolved D. The germline V gene encodes CDR1 SGHRS and CDR2 YFSETQ. CDR3 length: 13 amino acids. V lost 6 bases and J lost 1, with 9 bases in between. The CDR3, as DNA: TGCGCCAGCATGGCGGAGCGCACAGATACGCAGTATTTT. Amino acid sequence: CASMAERTDTQYF.

Of note for this clonotype: This may stem from a read error, because a much larger clone lies one nucleotide away. The J gene is TRBJ2-7, the V gene TRBV6-1; 7 nucleotides agree with TRBD1. CDR1 and CDR2 from the germline V gene are MNHNS and SASEGT. This CDR3 is built from 13 residues. In DNA, the CDR3 is TGTGCCAGCAATACATTGACAGGGTACGACCAGTACTTC. As protein: CASNTLTGYDQYF.

At least ten counts were recorded for this clonotype. The rearrangement uses TRBV5-1 and TRBJ2-7, with 13 bases that match TRBD2. The germline gives CDR1 SGHRS, CDR2 YFSETQ. Trimming removed 4 bases from V and 6 bases from J; junction bases left unmatched: 7. The CDR3 totals 15 residues. CDR3 sequence reads: CASSAGLAGVVEQYF. As DNA, the CDR3 is TGCGCCAGCAGCGCCGGACTAGCGGGAGTGGTCGAGCAGTACTTC.

There are a few counts of this clonotype. This chain connects TRBV19 to TRBJ2-1; D possibly corresponds to TRBD2 (5 bases). Germline CDR1 and CDR2: LNHDA and SQIVND (reference sequence). There are 13 residues in the CDR3. Between the trimmed V and J ends, which lost 7 bases and 9 bases, there was a span of 16 bases. The DNA of the CDR3 is TGTGCCAGTATGCACGGCGGCGGAGGTGAGCAGTTCTTC. It codes for CASMHGGGGEQFF.

The table lists this clonotype with many counts. The rearrangement joins TRBV28 to TRBJ2-3, with 7 bases aligning to TRBD1. The germline CDR1 and CDR2 sequences are MDHEN and SYDVKM. CDR3 length: 16 amino acids. The V segment lost 0 bases and the J segment 3 bases; nucleotides outside the gene matches: 6. The chain's CDR3 is CASSLWVGRGTDTQYF. The CDR3 bases are TGTGCCAGCAGTTTATGGGTGGGCAGGGGGACAGATACGCAGTATTTT.

This clonotype appeared many times. V and J are TRBV28 and TRBJ1-1; a possible D gene is TRBD1 (6 bases). Per germline, CDR1 MDHEN and CDR2 SYDVKM. With 4 bases removed from V and 2 bases from J, the gap between germline ends came to 8 bases. The CDR3 covers 13 residues. The CDR3 DNA is TGTGCCAGCAGTTCGGGGGCCAACACTGAAGCTTTCTTT. Translating it yields CASSSGANTEAFF.

This clonotype has a single count. CDR3 amino acids: CASSPPGQGGSTDTQYF. Here the CDR3 DNA reads TGTGCCAGCTCACCTCCTGGACAGGGTGGTAGCACAGATACGCAGTATTTT. The J gene is TRBJ2-3, the V gene TRBV18; the match to TRBD1 covers 8 bases. V shed 3 bases, J shed 0 bases, and the junction held 8 bases outside the gene matches. The CDR3 covers 17 residues. The V gene's germline CDR1 is KGHSH and CDR2 LQKENI.

This clonotype has ten or more counts. The chain uses TRBV12-3 or TRBV12-4 and TRBJ2-1; 7 nucleotides match TRBD1. This CDR3 has 18 residues. V shed 5 bases, J shed 5 bases, and the junction held 18 bases outside the gene matches. As DNA, the CDR3 is TGTGCCAGCAGTGCCGTACCCAACCCGGGACAGAAAAACAATGAGCAGTTCTTC. Protein: CASSAVPNPGQKNNEQFF.

There are many counts of this clonotype. The chain carries TRBV5-6 and TRBJ2-7; 8 nucleotides agree with TRBD1. The CDR3 has 12 amino acids. Trimming at V came to 6 bases and at J to 5 bases, leaving 4 bases not matched to a gene. Germline CDR1 and CDR2: SGHDT and YYEEEE. CDR3 in amino acids: CASKDRGHEQYF. CDR3 bases: TGTGCCAGCAAAGACAGGGGTCACGAGCAGTACTTC.

This clonotype was seen at least ten times. This chain connects TRBV29-1 to TRBJ2-1, with a weak D call TRBD2 (5 bases). Deletions cut 5 bases from V and 6 bases from J, with 5 bases between. CDR3 length equals 10 residues. Germline assignment: CDR1 SQVTM and CDR2 ANQGSEA. CDR3 residues: CSVRGNEQFF. In nucleotides, the CDR3 is TGCAGCGTTCGGGGCAATGAGCAGTTCTTC.

The chain uses TRBV29-1 and TRBJ2-7, with D maybe TRBD1 (5 bases). Germline lookup yields CDR1 SQVTM and CDR2 ANQGSEA. The CDR3 has 12 amino acids. V gave up 6 bases and J gave up 7 bases, with 16 bases separating them. CDR3 residues: CSVPRVQVEQYF. The CDR3 bases are TGCAGCGTACCCAGGGTGCAGGTTGAGCAGTACTTC.

V usage is TRBV7-9 and J usage is TRBJ2-3; perhaps TRBD2 as D (6 bases). Germline CDR1 reads SEHNR; CDR2 reads FQNEAQ (reference sequence). V was shortened by 4 bases and J by 3 bases, with 11 bases between the two germline ends. The CDR3 has 14 residues. CDR3 sequence reads: CASSSGVRTDTQYF. The CDR3 region has the DNA TGTGCCAGCAGCTCGGGGGTGCGGACAGATACGCAGTATTTT.

There are many counts of this clonotype. The chain is built from TRBV11-2 and TRBJ1-1; 8 bases agree with TRBD1. V dropped 5 bases and J dropped 2; count of bases not matched to a gene: 7. From germline, CDR1 is SGHAT and CDR2 FQNNGV. CDR3 length equals 15 residues. The CDR3 region is CASSLLTGGNTEAFF. The CDR3 coding sequence is TGTGCCAGCAGCCTCCTTACAGGGGGTAACACTGAAGCTTTCTTT.

This clonotype was detected many times. The chain combines TRBV28 with TRBJ2-3; 7 positions match TRBD2. The CDR3 loop spans 14 amino acids. The germline V gene encodes CDR1 MDHEN and CDR2 SYDVKM. V shed 3 bases and J 6 bases; nucleotides not matched to a gene: 6. The CDR3 DNA is TGTGCCAGCAGTTTTAACGGGAGGTTGGATACGCAGTATTTT. It translates to CASSFNGRLDTQYF.

This clonotype was recorded many times. The genes are TRBV27 and TRBJ1-1, with no clear D. The CDR3 contains 14 residues. V shed 5 bases and J shed 9 bases, with 19 bases lying between them. Germline V gives CDR1 MNHEY, CDR2 SMNVEV (reference sequence). The CDR3 DNA is TGTGCCAGCAGTCTACTCCCCGTGGACGGAAAAGCTTTCTTT. It specifies CASSLLPVDGKAFF.